The entry below describes one TCR beta chain. The record originates from a study of long-term antiretroviral therapy in people with HIV. The overall study: First collections came about a decade before the 2015 immediate-ART recommendation.

Researchers ran immunoSEQ v3.0 at survey level. Method: immunoSEQ multiplex PCR; TCRdb's copy keeps in-frame clones and lacks some. The table shows tens of thousands of clones, with around 80% occurring only once. The length of the CDR3 is 12 residues. The germline V gene encodes CDR1 LNHDA and CDR2 SQIVND (reference sequence). Trimming removed 4 bases from V and 5 bases from J, with 7 bases in between. The chain recombines TRBV19 with TRBJ2-3; D gene unclear. The sequence was collected from a woman in her 50s with HIV. Specimen: unsorted PBMCs, collected 3.1 years after starting antiretroviral therapy. This CDR3 is CASSTLEDTQYF. In nucleotides, the CDR3 is TGTGCCAGTAGTACCCTAGAAGATACGCAGTATTTT. Supplemented by reference TRBV19 and TRBJ2-3, the full variable domain reads DGGITQSPKYLFRKEGQNVTLSCEQNLNHDAMYWYRQDPGQGLRLIYYSQIVNDFQKGDIAEGYSVSREKKESFPLTVTSAQKNPTAFYLCASSTLEDTQYFGPGTRLTVL.